This T cell receptor beta chain is from a study of Ad26.COV2.S vaccination and SARS-CoV-2 variants. Study overall: Sample donor was a member of the COV1001 Ad26.COV2.S trial arm. Study-wide points: Responses of T cells in total may have been underestimated by the TCR breadth and depth analyses.

A note on this clone: As yet, its antigen is unknown.

The treatment denotes: some 20 received Ad26.COV2.S at low or high dose, single or two shots; about 5 received placebo; per-sample allocation not given. All samples were drawn on day 63, counting from the first vaccine or placebo injection. Boston provided a donor who was an adult aged 18-55 years. Built on an Ad26 vector, the vaccine expressed Wuhan-strain SARS-CoV-2 spike. This CDR3 is 14 amino acids long. The V gene's germline CDR1 is MNHEY and CDR2 SMNVEV (reference sequence). Unmatched junction bases numbered 7, after V lost 6 bases and J lost 4 bases. The method was immunoSEQ multiplex PCR; TCRdb's version includes in-frame clones alone and lacks a portion of them. The sample lists about 680,000 clones; roughly 90% were seen once.

The source is a person aged 18-60 years who received the Ad26.COV2.S COVID-19 vaccine or a placebo. Sequencing was performed on peripheral blood, taken in a trial of Ad26.COV2.S vaccine versus placebo. The chain joins TRBV27 to TRBJ2-7; TRBD1 matches at 9 bases. The CDR3, as DNA: TGTGCCAGCAGCCCCGGGACAGGGATTTACGAGCAGTACTTC. It yields the protein CASSPGTGIYEQYF.